Following are 26 T cell receptor beta chains from one sample sequenced in a study of early T cells in non-severe SARS-CoV-2 infection. TCRdb called the 5' RACE reads again in MiXCR, with one record for every CDR3 protein. Here the sample spans 60,000 to 75,000 distinct CDR3 sequences, approximately 12% being singletons. The sequencing input was whole blood. The receptors originated from an adult who was a healthcare worker with PCR-confirmed SARS-CoV-2 infection or an uninfected control (not recorded which).

V is TRBV27 and J is TRBJ2-3, with D unresolved. The V and J ends lost 3 bases and 1 base respectively, with 5 bases between them. CDR1 and CDR2 (germline): MNHEY, SMNVEV (reference sequence). CDR3 length: 13 residues. The CDR3 here is CASSFKRTDTQYF. The DNA for the CDR3 is TGTGCCAGCAGTTTTAAGCGCACAGATACGCAGTATTTT.

Ten or more counts support this clonotype. The CDR3 spells CASSDRGVHEQYF. In nucleotides, the CDR3 is TGTGCCAGTTCCGACAGGGGGGTCCACGAGCAGTACTTC. This chain joins TRBV19 and TRBJ2-7; TRBD1 matches 9 bases. The CDR3 consists of 13 residues. Losses at the gene ends were 8 bases for V and 5 bases for J; bases not matched to a gene: 7. CDR1 is LNHDA and CDR2 is SQIVND in the germline V gene (reference sequence).

This clonotype was counted at least ten times. The chain links TRBV7-3 to TRBJ2-7; D might be TRBD1 or TRBD2, each matching 5 bases. Per the germline V gene, CDR1 is SGHTA and CDR2 is FQGTGA. Between the trimmed V and J ends, which lost 8 bases and 7 bases, there was a span of 12 bases. This CDR3 is built from 11 residues. CDR3 sequence reads: CASGYGTEQYF. The CDR3 nucleotides are TGTGCCAGCGGGTACGGGACGGAGCAGTACTTC.

This clonotype was counted between two and nine times. The rearrangement uses TRBV5-6 and TRBJ2-5; no definite D call. CDR3 length equals 14 residues. V was pared by 2 bases and J by 2 bases, with 10 bases between. CDR1 SGHDT and CDR2 YYEEEE come from the germline V gene. CDR3 in amino acids: CASSFLTFQETQYF. The CDR3 DNA reads as TGTGCCAGCAGCTTTCTTACGTTTCAAGAGACCCAGTACTTC.

This clonotype was detected ten times or more. This sequence joins TRBV18 and TRBJ2-1; the D gene is possibly TRBD1 (6 bases). V gave up 0 bases and J gave up 11 bases, with 11 bases separating them. Per the germline V gene, CDR1 is KGHSH and CDR2 is LQKENI. The CDR3 length is 13 residues. The CDR3 coding sequence is TGTGCCAGCTCACCACCGCCAGGGGTGCAGCAGTTCTTC. Its protein product is CASSPPPGVQQFF.

As concerns this clonotype: The conserved phenylalanine or tryptophan is not found at the CDR3 terminus, so this likely reflects a read error. J is TRBJ2-5 and V is TRBV2; 14 nucleotides line up with TRBD2. This CDR3 comprises 19 residues. V was pared by 8 bases and J by 5 bases, with 19 bases of the junction left unmatched. CDR1 and CDR2 (germline): SNHLY, FYNNEI. Here the CDR3 reads CASGGIPGTSGRREETQYL. CDR3 in DNA: TGTGCCAGCGGGGGGATTCCCGGGACTAGCGGGAGAAGGGAGGAGACCCAGTACTTA.

This clonotype was recorded many times. This rearrangement joins TRBV12-3 or TRBV12-4 to TRBJ1-1; TRBD1 matches at 9 bases. V gave up 5 bases and J gave up 1 base; unmatched junction bases: 5. The CDR3 has 15 residues. CDR3 coding DNA: TGTGCCAGCAGTACCCTGGGACAGGGGAACACTGAAGCTTTCTTT. Residues: CASSTLGQGNTEAFF.

This clonotype was observed at least ten times. The chain links TRBV11-2 to TRBJ2-3; 15 bases match TRBD2. The CDR3 contains 17 residues. Germline V gives CDR1 SGHAT, CDR2 FQNNGV. V shed 4 bases and J 5 bases; nucleotides not matched to a gene: 7. The DNA for the CDR3 is TGTGCCAGCAGCTCTCGGACTAGCGGGGGGGCTGGAGATACGCAGTATTTT. Its protein is CASSSRTSGGAGDTQYF.

At least ten counts were recorded for this clonotype. The V and J genes are TRBV9 and TRBJ2-2, with D uncertain. CDR1 is SGDLS and CDR2 is YYNGEE in the germline V gene. This CDR3 contains 13 residues. Trimming pared 4 bases from V and 5 bases from J, leaving 9 bases between. CDR3 in DNA: TGTGCCAGCAGCTCCGACCTTACCGGGGAGCTGTTTTTT. It is translated as CASSSDLTGELFF.

V and J are TRBV7-6 and TRBJ2-3; 10 nucleotides agree with TRBD2. There are 16 residues in the CDR3. Trimming at V came to 2 bases and at J to 2 bases, leaving 4 bases not matched to a gene. Per the germline V gene, CDR1 is SGHVS and CDR2 is FNYEAQ. The CDR3 DNA is TGTGCCAGCAGCTTAATGGGACTAGCGAACACAGATACGCAGTATTTT. Protein product: CASSLMGLANTDTQYF. Variable domain in full (rest from reference TRBV7-6 and TRBJ2-3): GAGVSQSPRYKVTKRGQDVALRCDPISGHVSLYWYRQALGQGPEFLTYFNYEAQQDKSGLPNDRFSAERPEGSISTLTIQRTEQRDSAMYRCASSLMGLANTDTQYFGPGTRLTVL.

This clonotype was detected ten times or more. V gene TRBV29-1 combines with J gene TRBJ2-5, with 9 bases identical to TRBD1. The CDR3 contains 14 residues. After removal of 4 bases from V and 4 bases from J, the junction contained 7 bases not matched to a gene. Germline V gene data show CDR1 as SQVTM and CDR2 as ANQGSEA. The CDR3 sequence: CSVVPQGAAETQYF. CDR3 bases: TGCAGCGTTGTCCCACAGGGGGCTGCAGAGACCCAGTACTTC.

This clonotype was counted at least ten times. The chain employs TRBV29-1 and TRBJ2-3, with unresolved D. CDR3 size: 11 residues. Germline-derived CDR1 and CDR2 are SQVTM and ANQGSEA. Trimming shortened V by 8 bases and J by 3 bases, and 9 bases separated the two germline ends. The CDR3 loop reads CSWRRTDTQYF. CDR3 DNA: TGCAGCTGGCGACGAACAGATACGCAGTATTTT.

In its sample, this clonotype was seen many times. V is TRBV29-1 and J is TRBJ2-3; D is ambiguous. Deletions cut 6 bases from V and 0 bases from J, with 19 bases between. The CDR3 extends over 16 amino acids. CDR1 SQVTM and CDR2 ANQGSEA come from the germline V gene. In nucleotides, the CDR3 is TGCAGCGTACGAAGCTATTTAGCCATTAGCACAGATACGCAGTATTTT. It encodes CSVRSYLAISTDTQYF.

This clonotype appeared a few times. This CDR3 reads CASSKQGAGNTIYF. The CDR3 region has the DNA TGTGCCAGCAGCAAACAGGGGGCCGGAAACACCATATATTTT. The genes are TRBV9 and TRBJ1-3; 9 bases line up with TRBD1. The CDR3 extends over 14 amino acids. The trim removed 4 bases at V and 4 bases at J, leaving 3 bases unmatched. Germline V gene lookup returns CDR1 SGDLS and CDR2 YYNGEE. The full variable domain, completed using reference TRBV9 and TRBJ1-3, is DSGVTQTPKHLITATGQRVTLRCSPRSGDLSVYWYQQSLDQGLQFLIQYYNGEERAKGNILERFSAQQFPDLHSELNLSSLELGDSALYFCASSKQGAGNTIYFGEGSWLTVV.

This clonotype was detected only a few times. The rearrangement links TRBV5-6 to TRBJ1-4, with D hard to call. Germline assignment: CDR1 SGHDT and CDR2 YYEEEE. V lost 2 bases, J lost 6 bases, and 5 bases lay in between. The CDR3 is 12 amino acids. The CDR3 bases are TGTGCCAGCAGCTTCCTCGATGAAAAACTGTTTTTT. Residues: CASSFLDEKLFF. Full variable domain (remainder filled in from reference TRBV5-6 and TRBJ1-4): DAGVTQSPTHLIKTRGQQVTLRCSPKSGHDTVSWYQQALGQGPQFIFQYYEEEERQRGNFPDRFSGHQFPNYSSELNVNALLLGDSALYLCASSFLDEKLFFGSGTQLSVL.

This clonotype was detected only a few times. The rearrangement links TRBV29-1 to TRBJ2-3; 7 nucleotides match TRBD2. Trimming took 6 bases from V and 9 from J; bases not matched to a gene: 15. The CDR3 length is 14 residues. The germline CDR1 and CDR2 sequences are SQVTM and ANQGSEA. The CDR3 is CSVERDYRSGTQYF. The CDR3 nucleotides are TGCAGCGTGGAACGGGACTACCGGTCTGGCACGCAGTATTTT.

The J gene is TRBJ2-1, the V gene TRBV30; no definite D call. There are 13 residues in the CDR3. Trimming took 3 bases from V and 6 from J, leaving 12 bases between them. Per germline, CDR1 GTSNPN and CDR2 SVGIG (reference sequence). The CDR3, as DNA: TGTGCCTGGAGCGCAGGCTACCTCAATGAGCAGTTCTTC. This encodes CAWSAGYLNEQFF. Filled out from reference TRBV30 and TRBJ2-1, the complete variable domain reads SQTIHQWPATLVQPVGSPLSLECTVEGTSNPNLYWYRQAAGRGLQLLFYSVGIGQISSEVPQNLSASRPQDRQFILSSKKLLLSDSGFYLCAWSAGYLNEQFFGPGTRLTVL.

This clonotype was recorded many times. V gene TRBV2 combines with J gene TRBJ2-4; the match to TRBD1 covers 9 bases. There are 15 residues in the CDR3. Germline V lookup: CDR1 SNHLY, CDR2 FYNNEI. V trimming: 2 bases; J trimming: 6 bases; junction bases outside the gene matches: 5. CDR3 coding DNA: TGTGCCAGCAGTGAATTGGGGACAGGGAGAAACATTCAGTACTTC. It yields the protein CASSELGTGRNIQYF.

This clonotype occurred many times. The rearrangement uses TRBV11-2 and TRBJ2-4; 7 positions match TRBD1. CDR3 length: 15 amino acids. J lost 8 bases, V lost 5 bases, and 12 bases had no gene match. The V gene's germline CDR1 is SGHAT and CDR2 FQNNGV. The CDR3 DNA reads TGTGCCAGCAGCCGCACAGGGGCGCCCAGGGACATTCAGTACTTC. Translated, it gives CASSRTGAPRDIQYF.

This clonotype was detected many times. This chain uses TRBV5-6 with TRBJ2-1; D call uncertain. CDR1 is SGHDT, CDR2 YYEEEE, per germline. Between the trimmed V and J ends, which lost 6 bases and 4 bases, there was a span of 5 bases. The CDR3 is 11 amino acids. The CDR3 is CASNQYNEQFF. The CDR3 DNA sequence: TGTGCCAGCAACCAATACAATGAGCAGTTCTTC.

This chain joins TRBV5-1 and TRBJ2-1; D perhaps matches TRBD2 (6 bases). Germline values: CDR1 SGHRS, CDR2 YFSETQ. The CDR3 extends over 13 amino acids. Trimming pared 7 bases from V and 4 bases from J, leaving 12 bases between. The CDR3 is CASSRELYNEQFF. The CDR3 nucleotides are TGCGCCAGCTCCCGGGAGCTATACAATGAGCAGTTCTTC.

The V gene is TRBV6-1, the J gene TRBJ2-5, with 12 bases fitting TRBD2. CDR3 size: 16 residues. Germline V gives CDR1 MNHNS, CDR2 SASEGT. V was clipped by 5 bases and J by 4 bases; unmatched bases: 8. The chain's CDR3 is CASSQTSGGPGETQYF. The CDR3 DNA is TGTGCCAGCAGTCAGACTAGCGGGGGACCCGGAGAGACCCAGTACTTC.

CDR3 sequence reads: CASAILGRETQYF. The CDR3 DNA sequence: TGTGCCAGCGCTATACTTGGGCGAGAGACCCAGTACTTC. This sequence joins TRBV6-5 and TRBJ2-5; D ambiguous. Germline CDR1 reads MNHEY; CDR2 reads SVGAGI. CDR3 length: 13 amino acids. Trimming left V 8 bases short and J 4 bases short, with 14 bases between.

This clonotype was observed many times. The chain combines TRBV29-1 with TRBJ1-4, with D perhaps matching TRBD1 (6 bases). V gave up 4 bases and J gave up 8 bases, with 14 bases separating them. The germline CDR1 and CDR2 sequences are SQVTM and ANQGSEA. The CDR3 has 13 residues. CDR3 in DNA: TGCAGCGTTGGCAGGGGTTTGGGAGAAAAACTGTTTTTT. It encodes CSVGRGLGEKLFF. The variable domain in full, with the rest retrieved from reference TRBV29-1 and TRBJ1-4, is SAVISQKPSRDICQRGTSLTIQCQVDSQVTMMFWYRQQPGQSLTLIATANQGSEATYESGFVIDKFPISRPNLTFSTLTVSNMSPEDSSIYLCSVGRGLGEKLFFGSGTQLSVL.

In its sample, this clonotype was seen many times. The rearrangement links TRBV5-1 to TRBJ1-2; TRBD1 matches 9 bases. Germline values: CDR1 SGHRS, CDR2 YFSETQ. Unmatched junction bases numbered 3, after V lost 0 bases and J lost 12 bases. The CDR3 length is 12 residues. The CDR3 DNA sequence: TGCGCCAGCAGCTTGGACAGGGGGCTGGACACCTTC. Amino acid sequence: CASSLDRGLDTF.

For this clonotype: A much larger clone sits a single nucleotide away, making a read error possible. DNA of the CDR3: TGTGGCAGCAGCTTAATGACCAGGGATTTAACTGAAGCTTTCTTT. Translated, it gives CGSSLMTRDLTEAFF. V is TRBV7-6 and J is TRBJ1-1, with D perhaps TRBD1 (5 bases). Germline CDR1 reads SGHVS; CDR2 reads FNYEAQ. This CDR3 comprises 15 residues.